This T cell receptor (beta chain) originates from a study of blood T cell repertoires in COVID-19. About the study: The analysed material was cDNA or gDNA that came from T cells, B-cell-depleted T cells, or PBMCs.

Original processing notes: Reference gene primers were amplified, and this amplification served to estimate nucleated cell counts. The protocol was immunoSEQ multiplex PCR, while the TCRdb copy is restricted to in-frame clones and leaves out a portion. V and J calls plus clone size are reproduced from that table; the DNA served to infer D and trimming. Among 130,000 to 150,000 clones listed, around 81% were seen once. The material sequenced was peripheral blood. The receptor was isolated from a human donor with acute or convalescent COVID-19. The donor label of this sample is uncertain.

The CDR3 here is CATEDRFSYEQYF. The CDR3, as DNA: TGTGCCACCGAGGACAGGTTCTCCTACGAGCAGTACTTC. The J gene is TRBJ2-7, the V gene TRBV24-1; 7 positions match TRBD1. Germline CDR1 KGHDR, CDR2 SFDVKD. With V trimmed by 9 bases and J by 0 bases, 4 bases remained unmatched. The CDR3 sequence is 13 residues long.